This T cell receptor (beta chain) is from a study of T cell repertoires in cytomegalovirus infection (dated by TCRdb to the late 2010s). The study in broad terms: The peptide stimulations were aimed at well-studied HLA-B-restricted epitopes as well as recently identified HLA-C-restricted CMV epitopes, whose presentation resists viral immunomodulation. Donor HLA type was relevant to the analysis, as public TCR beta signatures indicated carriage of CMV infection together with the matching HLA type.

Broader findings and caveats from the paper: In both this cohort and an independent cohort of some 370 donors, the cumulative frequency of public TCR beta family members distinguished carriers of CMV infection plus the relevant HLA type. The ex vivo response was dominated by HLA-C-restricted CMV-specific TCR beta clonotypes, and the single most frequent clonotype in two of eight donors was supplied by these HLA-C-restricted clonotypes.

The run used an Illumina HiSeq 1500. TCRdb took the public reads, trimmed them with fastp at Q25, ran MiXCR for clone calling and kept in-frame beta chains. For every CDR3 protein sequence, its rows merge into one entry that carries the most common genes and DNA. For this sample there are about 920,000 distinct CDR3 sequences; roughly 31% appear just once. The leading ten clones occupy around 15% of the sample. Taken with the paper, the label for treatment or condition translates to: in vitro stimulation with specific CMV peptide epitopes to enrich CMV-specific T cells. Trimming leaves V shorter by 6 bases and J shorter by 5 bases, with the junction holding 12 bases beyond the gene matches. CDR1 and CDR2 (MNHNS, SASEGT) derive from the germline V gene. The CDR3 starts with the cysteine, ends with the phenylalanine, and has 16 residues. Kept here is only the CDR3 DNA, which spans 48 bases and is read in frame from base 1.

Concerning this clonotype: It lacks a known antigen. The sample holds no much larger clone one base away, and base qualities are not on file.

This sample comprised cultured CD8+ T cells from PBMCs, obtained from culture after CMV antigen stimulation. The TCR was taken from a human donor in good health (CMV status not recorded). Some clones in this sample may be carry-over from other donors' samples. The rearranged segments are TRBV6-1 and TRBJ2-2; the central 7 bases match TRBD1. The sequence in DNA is TGTGCCAGCAGAGCTTCCTGGACAGGCAAAACCGGGGAGCTGTTTTTT. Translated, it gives CASRASWTGKTGELFF.